In its sample, the clone carrying this TCR beta chain was seen a few times. Specified treatment: oral pan-JAK inhibitor, 5-10 mg twice daily. Researchers took lesional scalp punch biopsies and peripheral blood from people who were alopecia areata patients. The source of the sample is a study of CD8+ T cells in alopecia areata. Trimming at V came to 1 base and at J to 8 bases, leaving 5 bases not matched to a gene. CDR1 is SNHLY and CDR2 is FYNNEI in the germline V gene. This CDR3 has 14 amino acids. In each case, RNA was isolated and then reverse transcribed into cDNA as the sequencing template. TCRdb keeps only in-frame clones here, not all; method: immunoSEQ multiplex PCR. This table holds about 90,000 clones, about 44% found once.

The sample was CD8+ T cells sorted from blood, taken at week 24, from a patient treated with tofacitinib. The receptor comes from a human donor with alopecia areata. This chain links TRBV2 with TRBJ2-1; 7 bases map to TRBD1. This CDR3 is CASSEGQGLDEQFF. CDR3 nucleotides: TGTGCCAGCAGTGAAGGACAGGGTCTGGATGAGCAGTTCTTC. Based on the CDR3 plus reference TRBV2 and TRBJ2-1, the full variable domain is EPEVTQTPSHQVTQMGQEVILRCVPISNHLYFYWYRQILGQKVEFLVSFYNNEISEKSEIFDDQFSVERPDGSNFTLKIRSTKLEDSAMYFCASSEGQGLDEQFFGPGTRLTVL.